Presented here are 7 T cell receptor beta chains from one specimen sequenced in a study of identical twins. TCRdb independently ran MiXCR on the 5' RACE reads; one entry per CDR3 protein. The sample includes 460,000 or so distinct CDR3 sequences, 14% of them seen just once. The same sample was also used in a study of yellow fever vaccine responses in identical twins.

Source material: CD4+ T cells sorted from blood. Source of these receptors: a woman aged 18-35 years in good health.

Ten or more counts support this clonotype. For the CDR3, the DNA is TGCGCCAGCAGCGGCCGGGACTTTAACACCGGGGAGCTGTTTTTT. Translating it yields CASSGRDFNTGELFF. V usage is TRBV5-1 and J usage is TRBJ2-2; the D gene is possibly TRBD2 (6 bases). Trimming cost V 4 bases and J 2 bases, with 12 bases left between them. Germline V gives CDR1 SGHRS, CDR2 YFSETQ. The CDR3 loop spans 15 amino acids.

This clonotype was detected many times. The chain links TRBV10-3 to TRBJ2-7; TRBD1 aligns across 7 bases. CDR3 length equals 12 residues. Germline V gene sequence: CDR1 ENHRY, CDR2 SYGVKD. V gave up 7 bases and J gave up 6 bases; unmatched junction bases: 6. In DNA form, the CDR3 reads TGTGCCATCAAGGGGGCAAATTCCGAGCAGTACTTC. Residues: CAIKGANSEQYF.

The V call is TRBV2, the J call TRBJ2-2; no clear D gene. The CDR3 loop spans 16 amino acids. V shed 1 base and J shed 0 bases, with 9 bases lying between them. In germline, CDR1 is SNHLY, CDR2 FYNNEI. CDR3 sequence reads: CASSEGNGANTGELFF. CDR3 bases: TGTGCCAGCAGTGAAGGGAACGGTGCGAACACCGGGGAGCTGTTTTTT.

This clonotype has ten or more counts. The chain couples TRBV2 to TRBJ2-2, with D possibly TRBD1 on 5 matching bases. Germline CDR1 and CDR2: SNHLY and FYNNEI. This CDR3 is 13 amino acids long. V lost 6 bases and J lost 5, with 10 bases in between. The CDR3 DNA sequence: TGTGCCAGCAGAACAGGTTCAACCGGGGAGCTGTTTTTT. It is translated as CASRTGSTGELFF.

This clonotype was detected only a few times. This sequence joins TRBV6-2 or TRBV6-3 and TRBJ2-1; the match to TRBD2 covers 12 bases. Unmatched junction bases numbered 7, after V lost 5 bases and J lost 8 bases. The CDR3 contains 15 residues. CDR1 and CDR2 from the germline V gene are MNHEY and SVGEGT. The chain's CDR3 is CASSTTSGRMDEQFF. In nucleotides, the CDR3 is TGTGCCAGCAGTACTACTAGCGGGAGGATGGATGAGCAGTTCTTC.

This sequence joins TRBV5-6 and TRBJ2-7; D possibly matches TRBD1 or TRBD2 (5 bases each). Germline lookup yields CDR1 SGHDT and CDR2 YYEEEE. The V end lost 2 bases, the J end lost 2 bases, and 14 bases lay between the germline ends. CDR3 length: 15 amino acids. CDR3 sequence reads: CASSLRPGATYEQYF. DNA of the CDR3: TGTGCCAGCAGCTTAAGGCCCGGGGCCACCTACGAGCAGTACTTC.

V and J are TRBV12-3 or TRBV12-4 and TRBJ1-5; perhaps TRBD1 as D (5 bases). This CDR3 comprises 15 residues. Between the trimmed V and J ends, which lost 5 bases and 4 bases, there was a span of 15 bases. CDR3 protein: CASSHAGRQNQPQHF. DNA of the CDR3: TGTGCCAGCAGTCACGCGGGACGGCAAAATCAGCCCCAGCATTTT.